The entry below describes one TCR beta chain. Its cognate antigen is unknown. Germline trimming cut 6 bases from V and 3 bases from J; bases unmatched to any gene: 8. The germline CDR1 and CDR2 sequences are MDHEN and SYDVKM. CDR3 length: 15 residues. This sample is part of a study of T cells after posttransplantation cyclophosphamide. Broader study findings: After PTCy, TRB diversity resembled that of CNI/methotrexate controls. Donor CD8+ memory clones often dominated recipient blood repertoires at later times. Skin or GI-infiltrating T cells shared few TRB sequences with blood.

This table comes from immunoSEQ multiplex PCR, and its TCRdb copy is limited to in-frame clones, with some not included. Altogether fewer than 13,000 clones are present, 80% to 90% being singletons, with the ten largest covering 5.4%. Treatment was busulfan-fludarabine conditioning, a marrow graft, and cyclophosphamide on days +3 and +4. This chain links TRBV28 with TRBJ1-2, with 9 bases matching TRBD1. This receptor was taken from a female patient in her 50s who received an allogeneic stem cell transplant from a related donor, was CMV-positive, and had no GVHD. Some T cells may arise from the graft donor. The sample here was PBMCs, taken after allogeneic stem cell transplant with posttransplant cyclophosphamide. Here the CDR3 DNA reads TGTGCCAGCAGACTCCCGGGACAGGGTTACTATGGCTACACCTTC. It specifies CASRLPGQGYYGYTF.